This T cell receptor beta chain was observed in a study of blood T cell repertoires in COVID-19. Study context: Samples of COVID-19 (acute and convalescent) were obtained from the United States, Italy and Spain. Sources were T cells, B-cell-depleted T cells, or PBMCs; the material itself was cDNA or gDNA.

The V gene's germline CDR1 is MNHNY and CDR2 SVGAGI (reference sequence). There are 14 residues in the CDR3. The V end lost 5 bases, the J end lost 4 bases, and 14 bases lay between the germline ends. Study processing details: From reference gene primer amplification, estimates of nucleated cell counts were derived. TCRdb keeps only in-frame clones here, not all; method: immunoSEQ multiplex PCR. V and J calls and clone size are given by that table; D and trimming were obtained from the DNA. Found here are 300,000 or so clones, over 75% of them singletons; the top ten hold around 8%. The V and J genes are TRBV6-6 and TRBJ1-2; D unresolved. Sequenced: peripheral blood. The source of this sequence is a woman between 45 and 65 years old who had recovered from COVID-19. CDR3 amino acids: CASSDPGNFYGYTF. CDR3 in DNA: TGTGCCAGCAGTGACCCGGGGAACTTCTATGGCTACACCTTC.